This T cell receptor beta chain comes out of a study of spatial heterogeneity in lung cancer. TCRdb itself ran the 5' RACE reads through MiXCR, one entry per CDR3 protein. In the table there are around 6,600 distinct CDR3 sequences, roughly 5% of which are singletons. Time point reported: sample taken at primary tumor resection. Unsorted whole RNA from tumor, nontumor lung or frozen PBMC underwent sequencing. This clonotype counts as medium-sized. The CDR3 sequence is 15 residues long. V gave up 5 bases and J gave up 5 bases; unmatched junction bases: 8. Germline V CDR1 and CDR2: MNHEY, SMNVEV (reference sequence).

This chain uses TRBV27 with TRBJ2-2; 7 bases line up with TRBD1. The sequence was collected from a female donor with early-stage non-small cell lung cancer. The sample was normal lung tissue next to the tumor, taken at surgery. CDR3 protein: CASSPPGTVTGELFF. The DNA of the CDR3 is TGTGCCAGCAGTCCCCCCGGGACAGTGACCGGGGAGCTGTTTTTT.